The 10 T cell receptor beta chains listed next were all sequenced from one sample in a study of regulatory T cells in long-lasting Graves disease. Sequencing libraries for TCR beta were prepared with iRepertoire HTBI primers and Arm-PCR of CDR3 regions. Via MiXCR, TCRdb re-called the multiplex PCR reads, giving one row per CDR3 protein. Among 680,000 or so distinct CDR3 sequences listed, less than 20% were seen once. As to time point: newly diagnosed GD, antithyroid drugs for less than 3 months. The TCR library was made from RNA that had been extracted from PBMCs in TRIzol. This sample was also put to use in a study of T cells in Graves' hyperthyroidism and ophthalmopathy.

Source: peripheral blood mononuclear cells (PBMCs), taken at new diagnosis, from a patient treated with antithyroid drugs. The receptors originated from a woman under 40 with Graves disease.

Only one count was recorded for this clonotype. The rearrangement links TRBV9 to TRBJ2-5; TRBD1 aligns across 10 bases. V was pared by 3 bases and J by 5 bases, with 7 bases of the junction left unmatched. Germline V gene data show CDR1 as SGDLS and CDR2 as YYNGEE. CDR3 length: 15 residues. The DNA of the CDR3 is TGTGCCAGCAGCGGCGACAGGGGGCGTAGGGAGACCCAGTACTTC. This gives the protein CASSGDRGRRETQYF.

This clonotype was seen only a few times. In DNA form, the CDR3 reads TGTGCCAGCAGCGCGGGACAGGGAAGGGGACCTAAAGCTTTCTTT. Translating it yields CASSAGQGRGPKAFF. This chain joins TRBV6-1 and TRBJ1-1, with 9 nucleotides matching TRBD1. The CDR3 is 15 amino acids. J gave up 9 bases and V 6 bases, and 14 bases lay outside the gene matches. Per germline, CDR1 MNHNS and CDR2 SASEGT.

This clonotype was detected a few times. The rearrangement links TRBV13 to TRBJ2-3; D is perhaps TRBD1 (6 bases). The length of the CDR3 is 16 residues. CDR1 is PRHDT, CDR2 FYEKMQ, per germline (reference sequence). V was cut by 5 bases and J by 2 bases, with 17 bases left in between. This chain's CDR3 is CASSHRALIPTDTQYF. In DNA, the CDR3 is TGTGCCAGCAGCCACAGGGCCCTAATCCCCACAGATACGCAGTATTTT.

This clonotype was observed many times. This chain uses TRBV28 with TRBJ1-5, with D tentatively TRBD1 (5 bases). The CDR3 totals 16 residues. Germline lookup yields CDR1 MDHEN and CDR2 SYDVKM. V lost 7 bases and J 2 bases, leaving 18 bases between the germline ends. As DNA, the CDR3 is TGTGCCAGCAAATCCCCGGGGTGGGGGGGCAATCAGCCCCAGCATTTT. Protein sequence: CASKSPGWGGNQPQHF.

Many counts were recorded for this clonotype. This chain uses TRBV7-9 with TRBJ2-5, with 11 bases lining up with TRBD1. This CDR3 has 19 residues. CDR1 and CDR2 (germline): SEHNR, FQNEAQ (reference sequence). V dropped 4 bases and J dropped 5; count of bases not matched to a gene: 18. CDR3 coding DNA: TGTGCCAGCAGCTCTTGGACAGGGGGCGAGCCGGCGCTCGGGGAGACCCAGTACTTC. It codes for CASSSWTGGEPALGETQYF.

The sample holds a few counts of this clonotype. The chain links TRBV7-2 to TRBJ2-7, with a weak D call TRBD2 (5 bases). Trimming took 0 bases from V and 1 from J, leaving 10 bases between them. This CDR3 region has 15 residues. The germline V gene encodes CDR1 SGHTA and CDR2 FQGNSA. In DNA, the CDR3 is TGTGCCAGCAGCTTAGCCGGGATTAGGTCCTACGAGCAGTACTTC. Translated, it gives CASSLAGIRSYEQYF. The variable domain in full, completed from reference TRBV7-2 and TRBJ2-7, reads GAGVSQSPSNKVTEKGKDVELRCDPISGHTALYWYRQSLGQGLEFLIYFQGNSAPDKSGLPSDRFSAERTGGSVSTLTIQRTQQEDSAVYLCASSLAGIRSYEQYFGPGTRLTVT.

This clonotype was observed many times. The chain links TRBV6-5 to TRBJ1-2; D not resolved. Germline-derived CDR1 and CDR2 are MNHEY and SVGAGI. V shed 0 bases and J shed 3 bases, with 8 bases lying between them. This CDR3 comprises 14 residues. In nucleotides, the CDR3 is TGTGCCAGCAGTTACTCAGGTGTACACTATGGCTACACCTTC. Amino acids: CASSYSGVHYGYTF.

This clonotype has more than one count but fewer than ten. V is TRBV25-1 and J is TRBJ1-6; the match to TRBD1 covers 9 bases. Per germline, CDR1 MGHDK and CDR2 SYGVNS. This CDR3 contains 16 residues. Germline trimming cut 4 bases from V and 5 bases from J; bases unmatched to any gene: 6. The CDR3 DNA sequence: TGTGCCAGCAGTGCTGACAGGGGGGGGAATAATTCACCCCTCCACTTT. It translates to CASSADRGGNNSPLHF.

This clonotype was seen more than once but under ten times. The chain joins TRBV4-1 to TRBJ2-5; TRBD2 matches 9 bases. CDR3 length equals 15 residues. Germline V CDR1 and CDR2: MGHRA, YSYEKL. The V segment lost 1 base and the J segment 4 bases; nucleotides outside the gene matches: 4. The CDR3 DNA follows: TGCGCCAGCAGCCAAGGGGCAGCGGGAGGAGAGACCCAGTACTTC. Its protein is CASSQGAAGGETQYF.

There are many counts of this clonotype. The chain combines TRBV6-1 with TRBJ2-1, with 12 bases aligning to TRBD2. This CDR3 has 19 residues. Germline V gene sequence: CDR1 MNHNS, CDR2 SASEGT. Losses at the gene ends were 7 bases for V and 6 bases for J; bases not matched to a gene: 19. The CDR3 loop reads CASTRTSGTSTLRANEQFF. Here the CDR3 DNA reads TGTGCCAGCACTAGGACTAGCGGGACCTCGACTCTCAGGGCCAATGAGCAGTTCTTC.